A single sample gave rise to the 21 T cell receptor beta chains below, sequenced in a study of lymphopenia after photon versus proton radiotherapy. Assay: immunoSEQ multiplex PCR; the TCRdb copy retains only in-frame clones and omits some. This table has 150,000 to 200,000 clones, 88% appearing once. Sample: peripheral blood, taken from a patient treated with photon-based radiotherapy. These receptor sequences come from a man aged 50 or older with gastric cancer.

V gene TRBV18 combines with J gene TRBJ2-1, with D perhaps TRBD1 (6 bases). V lost 4 bases, J lost 0 bases, and 16 bases lay in between. This CDR3 contains 17 residues. CDR1 KGHSH and CDR2 LQKENI come from the germline V gene. The CDR3 DNA is TGTGCCAGCTCACTGAACCGGGACACTTTCTCCTACAATGAGCAGTTCTTC. It yields the protein CASSLNRDTFSYNEQFF.

V is TRBV4-1 and J is TRBJ2-7; D remains unclear. This CDR3 region has 13 residues. Germline V CDR1 and CDR2: MGHRA, YSYEKL. The V end was cut by 5 bases, the J end by 0 bases, with 8 bases between. The CDR3 sequence: CASSSENSYEQYF. The CDR3 DNA reads TGCGCCAGCAGCTCGGAGAACTCCTACGAGCAGTACTTC.

This clone occurred once. CDR3: CASSPRGRVNTGELFF. Here the CDR3 DNA reads TGTGCCAGCAGCCCCAGAGGGAGGGTGAACACCGGGGAGCTGTTTTTT. The J gene is TRBJ2-2, the V gene TRBV9, with TRBD2 identical over 7 bases. Germline V lookup: CDR1 SGDLS, CDR2 YYNGEE. This CDR3 region has 16 residues. V was pared by 4 bases and J by 1 base, with 7 bases of the junction left unmatched.

J is TRBJ1-2 and V is TRBV11-3; D is uncertain. Deletions cut 1 base from V and 6 bases from J, with 12 bases between. CDR3 size: 14 residues. Germline V gene sequence: CDR1 SGHNT, CDR2 YENEEA. The DNA for the CDR3 is TGTGCCAGCAGCTTAGCTTCCCACTGGGATGGCTACACCTTC. It is translated as CASSLASHWDGYTF.

CDR3 protein: CASSTWSGTNYGYTF. CDR3 bases: TGTGCCAGCAGTACCTGGTCGGGGACTAACTATGGCTACACCTTC. This chain links TRBV27 with TRBJ1-2; D not certain. V dropped 5 bases and J dropped 0 bases, with 13 bases sitting between them. This CDR3 is built from 15 residues. Per the germline V gene, CDR1 is MNHEY and CDR2 is SMNVEV (reference sequence).

This chain links TRBV27 with TRBJ2-7, with D maybe TRBD2 (5 bases). V gave up 3 bases and J gave up 6 bases, with 18 bases separating them. The CDR3 runs to 15 residues. Germline assignment: CDR1 MNHEY and CDR2 SMNVEV (reference sequence). The CDR3 bases are TGTGCCAGCAGTTTTCAGAGTCTTCCGAGCGGCGAGCAGTACTTC. Translated, it gives CASSFQSLPSGEQYF.

The V and J genes are TRBV25-1 and TRBJ2-4, with D perhaps TRBD1 or TRBD2 (6 bases each). The CDR3 sequence is 13 residues long. Trimming took 3 bases from V and 6 from J, leaving 9 bases between them. Germline CDR1 MGHDK, CDR2 SYGVNS. CDR3 DNA sequence: TGTGCCAGCAGTGACAGGGGAGGAAACATTCAGTACTTC. It yields the protein CASSDRGGNIQYF.

V usage is TRBV11-2 and J usage is TRBJ2-7; D might be TRBD1 or TRBD2, each matching 6 bases. Germline loops: CDR1 SGHAT, CDR2 FQNNGV. Deletions cut 6 bases from V and 6 bases from J, with 18 bases between. The CDR3 contains 14 residues. The CDR3 coding sequence is TGTGCCAGCAGTTCGGGGGACACCGTCCGCGAGCAGTACTTC. Its translation is CASSSGDTVREQYF.

The rearrangement uses TRBV7-2 and TRBJ1-1, with 7 bases matching TRBD1. The germline gives CDR1 SGHTA, CDR2 FQGNSA. V trimming: 11 bases; J trimming: 0 bases; junction bases outside the gene matches: 9. This CDR3 is built from 14 residues. The chain's CDR3 is CAAAQGVVNTEAFF. The CDR3 DNA reads as TGTGCCGCGGCTCAGGGGGTAGTGAACACTGAAGCTTTCTTT.

This clone has only one observation. The CDR3 protein is CASSPGGPRRDTQYF. DNA for the CDR3: TGTGCCAGCAGCCCAGGGGGCCCTCGTCGGGATACGCAGTATTTT. J is TRBJ2-3 and V is TRBV27; TRBD1 aligns across 8 bases. The CDR3 is made up of 15 amino acids. From germline, CDR1 is MNHEY and CDR2 SMNVEV (reference sequence). V gave up 6 bases and J gave up 6 bases; unmatched junction bases: 11.

This clone is a singleton in its sample. J is TRBJ1-3 and V is TRBV12-5, with 9 nucleotides matching TRBD1. The V gene's germline CDR1 is LGHNT and CDR2 FRNRAP. The CDR3 loop spans 17 amino acids. The junction had 5 bases not matched to a gene; V was cut back by 2 bases and J by 0 bases. DNA for the CDR3: TGTGCTAGTGGTTTGACCCGGGACAGGGTCTCTGGAAACACCATATATTTT. Translation: CASGLTRDRVSGNTIYF.

In this sample, this clone turned up once. This sequence joins TRBV5-1 and TRBJ2-5, with D perhaps TRBD2 (5 bases). V lost 7 bases, J lost 1 base, and 11 bases lay in between. Germline CDR1 reads SGHRS; CDR2 reads YFSETQ. The CDR3 is made up of 13 amino acids. The CDR3 is CASSGAGQETQYF. The DNA of the CDR3 is TGCGCCAGCTCGGGCGCGGGCCAAGAGACCCAGTACTTC.

The genes are TRBV5-1 and TRBJ1-2; TRBD1 matches 8 bases. Germline CDR1 SGHRS, CDR2 YFSETQ. This CDR3 region has 15 residues. The junction had 9 bases not matched to a gene; V was cut back by 4 bases and J by 4 bases. The CDR3 region is CASSPQTGVFYGYTF. The CDR3, as DNA: TGCGCCAGCAGCCCCCAGACAGGGGTCTTCTATGGCTACACCTTC. The whole variable domain, remainder taken from reference TRBV5-1 and TRBJ1-2, is KAGVTQTPRYLIKTRGQQVTLSCSPISGHRSVSWYQQTPGQGLQFLFEYFSETQRNKGNFPGRFSGRQFSNSRSEMNVSTLELGDSALYLCASSPQTGVFYGYTFGSGTRLTVV.

The gene calls are TRBV6-6 and TRBJ1-4, with TRBD1 matching over 9 bases. Germline V CDR1 and CDR2: MNHNY, SVGAGI (reference sequence). The CDR3 extends over 14 amino acids. Trimming took 6 bases from V and 7 from J; bases not matched to a gene: 6. The CDR3 sequence is CASSKQGAGEKLFF. Written as DNA, the CDR3 is TGTGCCAGCAGCAAACAGGGGGCAGGTGAAAAACTGTTTTTT.

This chain uses TRBV10-3 with TRBJ1-2; TRBD1 is a possible D gene (5 bases). Germline V gives CDR1 ENHRY, CDR2 SYGVKD. V was shortened by 0 bases and J by 2 bases, with 13 bases between the two germline ends. The length of the CDR3 is 16 residues. As DNA, the CDR3 is TGTGCCATCAGTGAGTCGCCAGGGATGACGAACTATGGCTACACCTTC. This translates into CAISESPGMTNYGYTF.

This clone showed up just once. V usage is TRBV19 and J usage is TRBJ1-2; D perhaps matches TRBD1 (5 bases). CDR3 length: 12 amino acids. Trimming took off 2 bases at V and 8 bases at J, with 9 bases between the two ends. Germline assignment: CDR1 LNHDA and CDR2 SQIVND (reference sequence). CDR3 sequence (DNA): TGTGCCAGTAGTATATGGGGCCGCGGCTACACCTTC. Its translation: CASSIWGRGYTF.

This chain links TRBV19 with TRBJ2-3; 10 bases agree with TRBD2. The CDR3 has 14 amino acids. Germline V gives CDR1 LNHDA, CDR2 SQIVND (reference sequence). V was pared by 6 bases and J by 2 bases, with 2 bases of the junction left unmatched. DNA for the CDR3: TGTGCCAGTAGGGGACTAGCGTCCACAGATACGCAGTATTTT. Translated, it gives CASRGLASTDTQYF.

V and J are TRBV28 and TRBJ2-1, with 11 bases fitting TRBD2. The trim removed 6 bases at V and 4 bases at J, leaving 2 bases unmatched. Germline V CDR1 and CDR2: MDHEN, SYDVKM. There are 14 residues in the CDR3. The CDR3 loop is CASSLAGGYNEQFF. In DNA, the CDR3 is TGTGCCAGCAGCCTAGCGGGAGGTTACAATGAGCAGTTCTTC.

The chain combines TRBV27 with TRBJ2-3, with D perhaps being TRBD1 or TRBD2 (5 bases each). Trimming took 6 bases from V and 1 from J, leaving 11 bases between them. CDR3 length: 14 residues. Germline V gene data show CDR1 as MNHEY and CDR2 as SMNVEV (reference sequence). The CDR3 spells CASRGVLRTDTQYF. CDR3 sequence (DNA): TGTGCCAGCAGGGGGGTACTACGCACAGATACGCAGTATTTT.

This chain uses TRBV12-5 with TRBJ2-1; D unresolved. The CDR3 contains 12 residues. The germline V and J ends were trimmed by 1 base and 6 bases, with 4 bases remaining between them. Germline CDR1 is LGHNT and CDR2 is FRNRAP. DNA of the CDR3: TGTGCTAGTGGTTTGGAGGGCAATGAGCAGTTCTTC. Translated: CASGLEGNEQFF.

The chain joins TRBV15 to TRBJ1-5, with a tentative D call TRBD1 (6 bases). The CDR3 has 14 amino acids. The germline gives CDR1 LNHNV, CDR2 YYDKDF (reference sequence). Trimming took off 0 bases at V and 10 bases at J, with 13 bases between the two ends. The CDR3, as DNA: TGTGCCACCAGCAGAGATCCCGAGGGGGGTCCCCAGCATTTT. It is translated as CATSRDPEGGPQHF.